Following are 12 T cell receptor beta chains from one sample sequenced in a study of blood T cell repertoires in COVID-19. Sequencing used immunoSEQ multiplex PCR; TCRdb keeps in-frame clones, though not all of them. The data hold around 190,000 clones, with 75% to 85% observed a single time. The specimen was peripheral blood. The origin of the receptors is a woman in her forties with COVID-19, enrolled during active disease.

The chain is built from TRBV6-5 and TRBJ1-1; D remains unclear. Trimming took off 8 bases at V and 3 bases at J, with 13 bases between the two ends. Germline values: CDR1 MNHEY, CDR2 SVGAGI. This CDR3 has 13 residues. The CDR3 sequence: CASRREWDTEAFF. Written as DNA, the CDR3 is TGTGCCAGCCGCCGGGAATGGGACACTGAAGCTTTCTTT.

The chain employs TRBV5-4 and TRBJ2-5; unclear D gene. There are 13 residues in the CDR3. V gave up 0 bases and J gave up 2 bases, with 5 bases separating them. Looked up from germline, CDR1 is SGHNT and CDR2 is YYREEE (reference sequence). The CDR3 nucleotides read TGTGCCAGCAGCTTGGTTATGCAAGAGACCCAGTACTTC. As protein: CASSLVMQETQYF.

The gene calls are TRBV13 and TRBJ2-7; 7 bases are a match to TRBD2. V lost 4 bases to trimming and J lost 7 bases; unmatched junction nucleotides: 7. Per germline, CDR1 PRHDT and CDR2 FYEKMQ (reference sequence). The CDR3 is 13 amino acids. The CDR3 region is CASSWGGRWEQYF. Written as DNA, the CDR3 is TGTGCCAGCAGCTGGGGGGGAAGGTGGGAGCAGTACTTC.

The gene calls are TRBV18 and TRBJ1-2, with 9 bases fitting TRBD1. The CDR3 extends over 15 amino acids. The J segment lost 3 bases and the V segment lost 6 bases, leaving 8 bases of the junction unmatched. Germline V CDR1 and CDR2: KGHSH, LQKENI. Here the CDR3 reads CASSPNRQGDYGYTF. The CDR3 DNA sequence: TGTGCCAGCTCCCCCAACCGACAGGGGGACTATGGCTACACCTTC.

J is TRBJ1-4 and V is TRBV7-7, with TRBD1 as a possible D gene (5 bases). Germline assignment: CDR1 SSHAT and CDR2 FNYEAQ (reference sequence). The CDR3 has 15 residues. The V end was cut by 3 bases, the J end by 4 bases, with 12 bases between. The CDR3 here is CASSLTDGSNEKLFF. In DNA, the CDR3 is TGTGCCAGCAGCTTGACAGACGGTAGTAATGAAAAACTGTTTTTT.

The V gene is TRBV6-1, the J gene TRBJ2-1, with 8 nucleotides matching TRBD2. The CDR3 sequence is 15 residues long. The V gene's germline CDR1 is MNHNS and CDR2 SASEGT. The J segment lost 10 bases and the V segment lost 0 bases, leaving 8 bases of the junction unmatched. This chain's CDR3 is CASSEATGRLAEQFF. DNA of the CDR3: TGTGCCAGCAGTGAAGCGACGGGGAGACTAGCGGAGCAGTTCTTC.

The chain links TRBV2 to TRBJ2-5, with 7 bases matching TRBD2. The J segment lost 7 bases and the V segment lost 2 bases, leaving 7 bases of the junction unmatched. The CDR3 has 14 residues. CDR1 is SNHLY and CDR2 is FYNNEI in the germline V gene. The CDR3 coding sequence is TGTGCCAGCAGTGAATATGGGACTACAGGGACCCAGTACTTC. Amino acids: CASSEYGTTGTQYF.

The V and J genes are TRBV4-3 and TRBJ1-1, with 8 bases fitting TRBD1. The CDR3 consists of 14 residues. V lost 4 bases, J lost 11 bases, and 12 bases stayed unmatched. Looked up from germline, CDR1 is LGHNA and CDR2 is YSLEER. The CDR3 loop reads CASSLGTGSLVAFF. CDR3 bases: TGCGCCAGCAGCCTCGGGACAGGTTCTTTAGTGGCTTTCTTT.

Notes on this clone: Other DNA sequences within the sample encode an identical CDR3. The chain carries TRBV3-1 (or the pseudogene TRBV3-2) and TRBJ1-5; D call uncertain. The CDR3 covers 13 residues. Trimming left V 1 base short and J 5 bases short, with 6 bases between. CDR1 is LGHDT, CDR2 YNNKEL, per germline (reference sequence). The CDR3 DNA reads TGTGCCAGCAGCCAAGCGGCGGATCAGCCCCAGCATTTT. Encoded protein: CASSQAADQPQHF.

The rearrangement uses TRBV5-3 and TRBJ2-7; TRBD1 matches 7 bases. TRBV5-3 is known as an ORF, though its function is uncertain. The CDR3 runs to 16 residues. V dropped 4 bases and J dropped 2; count of bases not matched to a gene: 12. The CDR3 reads CARSLDRDSLTYEQYF. The CDR3 region has the DNA TGTGCCAGAAGCCTTGATAGGGACAGCCTAACCTACGAGCAGTACTTC.

The chain links TRBV27 to TRBJ1-2; TRBD1 matches at 8 bases. The germline CDR1 and CDR2 sequences are MNHEY and SMNVEV (reference sequence). The CDR3 extends over 14 amino acids. The junction had 6 bases not matched to a gene; V was cut back by 5 bases and J by 4 bases. This chain's CDR3 is CASSPGQGTYGYTF. The CDR3 coding sequence is TGTGCCAGCAGTCCCGGACAGGGAACCTATGGCTACACCTTC.

In DNA form, the CDR3 reads TGTGCCAGCAGTGAACGGGGGGCTGGTTATTCACCCCTCCACTTT. This gives the protein CASSERGAGYSPLHF. The rearrangement links TRBV25-1 to TRBJ1-6; the D gene is possibly TRBD1 (6 bases). The germline V gene has CDR1 MGHDK and CDR2 SYGVNS. Trimming took 2 bases from V and 8 from J, leaving 13 bases between them. The CDR3 runs to 15 residues.